The text below deals with one T cell receptor beta chain. In replicate PCRs of unsorted PBMC, 250 to 350 ng DNA, 25,000 to 35,000 T cell genomes, was used. Original analysis: ImmunoSEQ output lacked quality scores and full-length reads, limiting matched filtering. Data came from immunoSEQ multiplex PCR; TCRdb stores just in-frame clones and leaves some out. The D gene and trimming were derived from the DNA, and the V and J assignments and clone size from that table. The sample contains approximately 480,000 clones, over 75% of which appear only once. The data derive from a study of shared clonotypes between healthy human individuals. Study-level information: Samples came from a couple of female and a few male donors aged 18 to 49.

The V end lost 6 bases, the J end lost 8 bases, and 17 bases lay between the germline ends. CDR3 length: 14 residues. CDR1 is SNHLY and CDR2 is FYNNEI in the germline V gene. Healthy adults negative for HIV, lacking recent acute infections or vaccinations, served as donors. Sequences were obtained from PBMCs. This TCR derives from a middle-aged woman in good health. Some clones in this sample may be carry-over from other donors' samples. V is TRBV2 and J is TRBJ2-1; possibly TRBD1 or TRBD2 for D (6 bases each). CDR3 nucleotides: TGTGCCAGCAGAGAGGGGGGACTCCCCGATGAGCAGTTCTTC. It translates to CASREGGLPDEQFF.